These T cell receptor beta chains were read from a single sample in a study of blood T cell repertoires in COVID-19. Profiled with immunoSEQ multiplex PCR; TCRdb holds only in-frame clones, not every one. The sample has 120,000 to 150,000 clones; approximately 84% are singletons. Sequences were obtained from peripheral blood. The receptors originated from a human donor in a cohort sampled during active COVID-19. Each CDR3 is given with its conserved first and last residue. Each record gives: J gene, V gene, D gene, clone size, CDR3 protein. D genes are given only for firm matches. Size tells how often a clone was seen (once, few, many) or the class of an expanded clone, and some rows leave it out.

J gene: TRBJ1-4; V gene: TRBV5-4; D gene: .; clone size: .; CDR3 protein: CASSYPAQGFTNEKLFF
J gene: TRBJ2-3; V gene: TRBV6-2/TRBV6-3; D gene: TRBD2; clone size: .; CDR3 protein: CASSYSVVAGDTDTQYF
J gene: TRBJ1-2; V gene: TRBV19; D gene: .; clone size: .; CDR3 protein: CASSTTGYGYTF
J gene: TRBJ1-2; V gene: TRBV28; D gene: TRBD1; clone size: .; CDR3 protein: CASSGGQVLNYGYTF
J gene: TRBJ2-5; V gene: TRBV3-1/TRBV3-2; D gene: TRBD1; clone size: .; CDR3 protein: CASSPPQGSLETQYF
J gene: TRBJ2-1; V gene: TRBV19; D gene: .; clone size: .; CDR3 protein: CASSIPSASYNEQFF
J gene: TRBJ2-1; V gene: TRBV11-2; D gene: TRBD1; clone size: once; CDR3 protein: CASSFSILGQGNEQFF
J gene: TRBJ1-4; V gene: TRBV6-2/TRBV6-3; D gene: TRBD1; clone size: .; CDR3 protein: CASSTGQGAQNEKLFF
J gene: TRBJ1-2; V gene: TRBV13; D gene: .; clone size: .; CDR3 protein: CASSPTSWTDYGYTF
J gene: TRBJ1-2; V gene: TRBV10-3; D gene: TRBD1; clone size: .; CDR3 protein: CAISDVLRGRGYGYTF
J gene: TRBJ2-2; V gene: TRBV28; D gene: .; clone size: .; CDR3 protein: CASSQGPNTGELFF